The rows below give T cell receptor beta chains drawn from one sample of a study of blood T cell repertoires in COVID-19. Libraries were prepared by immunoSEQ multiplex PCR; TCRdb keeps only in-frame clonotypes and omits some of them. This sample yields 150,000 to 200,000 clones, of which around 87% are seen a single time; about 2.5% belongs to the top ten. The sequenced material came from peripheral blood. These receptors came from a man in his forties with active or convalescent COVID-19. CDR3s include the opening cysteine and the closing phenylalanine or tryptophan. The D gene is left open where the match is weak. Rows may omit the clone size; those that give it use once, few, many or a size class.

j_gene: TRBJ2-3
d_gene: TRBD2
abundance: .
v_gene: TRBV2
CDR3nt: TGTGCCAGCAGGAGGAGCGGGAGAACAGATACGCAGTATTTT
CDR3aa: CASRRSGRTDTQYF

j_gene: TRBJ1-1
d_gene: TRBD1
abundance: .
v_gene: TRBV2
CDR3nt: TGTGCCAGCAGCGGGACAGGGCGCCTGGGAGCTTTCTTT
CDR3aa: CASSGTGRLGAFF

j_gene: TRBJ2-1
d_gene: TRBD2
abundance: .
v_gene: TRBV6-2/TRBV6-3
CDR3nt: TGTGCCAGCAGTTACTCGTTGGCGGGGGGACTAAATGAGCAGTTCTTC
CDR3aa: CASSYSLAGGLNEQFF

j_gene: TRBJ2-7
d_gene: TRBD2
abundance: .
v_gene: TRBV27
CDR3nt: TGTGCCAGCAGGGGGTGGGCGGGGGGTCTGGGGGAGCAGTACTTC
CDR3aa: CASRGWAGGLGEQYF

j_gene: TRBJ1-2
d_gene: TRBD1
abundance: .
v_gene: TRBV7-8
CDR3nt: TGTGCCAGCAGCTTAAGGGACAGCGGAGGCTACACCTTC
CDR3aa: CASSLRDSGGYTF

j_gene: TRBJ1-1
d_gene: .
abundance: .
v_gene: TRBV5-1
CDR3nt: TGCGCCAGCAGTAGAACAGGAAGGACTGAAGCTTTCTTT
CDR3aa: CASSRTGRTEAFF

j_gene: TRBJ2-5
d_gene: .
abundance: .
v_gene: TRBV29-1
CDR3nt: TGCAGCGTCCCCCATGGCGGAAAGACCCAGTACTTC
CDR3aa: CSVPHGGKTQYF

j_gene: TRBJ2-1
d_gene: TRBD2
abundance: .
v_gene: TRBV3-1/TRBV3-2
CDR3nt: TGTGCCAGCAGCCAGAAGAGAGCGGGGTCTATGAACAATGAGCAGTTCTTC
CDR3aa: CASSQKRAGSMNNEQFF

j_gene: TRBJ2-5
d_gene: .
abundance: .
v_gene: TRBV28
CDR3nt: TGTGCCAGCAGTTTAGTCCCCTTCCCCCCAGAGACCCAGTACTTC
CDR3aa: CASSLVPFPPETQYF

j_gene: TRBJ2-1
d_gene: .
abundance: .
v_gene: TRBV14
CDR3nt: TGTGCCAGCAGCCAAGCCGGGGTCGGTGAGCAGTTCTTC
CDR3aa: CASSQAGVGEQFF

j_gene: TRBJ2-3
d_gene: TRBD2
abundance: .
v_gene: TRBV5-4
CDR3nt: TGTGCCAGCAGCTTCTCCGGGGGGGCATGGGATACGCAGTATTTT
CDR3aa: CASSFSGGAWDTQYF

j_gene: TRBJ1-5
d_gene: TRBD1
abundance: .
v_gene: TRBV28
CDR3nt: TGTGCCAGCAGTGACAGGGGTGCGATTCAGCCCCAGCATTTT
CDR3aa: CASSDRGAIQPQHF

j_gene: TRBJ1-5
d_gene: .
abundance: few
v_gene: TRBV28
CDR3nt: TGTGCCAGCAGACAGGGTACGCTTTATAGCAATCAGCCCCAGCATTTT
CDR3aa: CASRQGTLYSNQPQHF

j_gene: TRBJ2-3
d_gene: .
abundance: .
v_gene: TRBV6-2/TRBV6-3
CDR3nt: TGTGCCAGCAGTCAGGGAGGTACGCAGTATTTT
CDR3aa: CASSQGGTQYF

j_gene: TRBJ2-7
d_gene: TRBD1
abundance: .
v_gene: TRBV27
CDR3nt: TGTGCCAGCAGTTTTGGACAGGGCAACGAGCAGTACTTC
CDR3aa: CASSFGQGNEQYF

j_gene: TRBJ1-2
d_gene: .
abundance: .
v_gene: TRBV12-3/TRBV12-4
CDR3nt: TGTGCCAGCAGTTCCCCGGGGGGCTATGGCTACACCTTC
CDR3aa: CASSSPGGYGYTF

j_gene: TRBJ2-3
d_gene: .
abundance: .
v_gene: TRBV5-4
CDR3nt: TGTGCCAGCAGCCAACCGGGATGGGGCACAGATACGCAGTATTTT
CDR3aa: CASSQPGWGTDTQYF

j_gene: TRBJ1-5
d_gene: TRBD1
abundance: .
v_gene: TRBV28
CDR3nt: TGTGCCAGCAGTTTGGCAGGGGGCCGAGATCAGCCCCAGCATTTT
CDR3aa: CASSLAGGRDQPQHF

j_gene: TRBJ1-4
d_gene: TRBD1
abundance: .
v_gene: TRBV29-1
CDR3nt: TGCAGCGTGGGCCGACAGGGACCCCCAGAAAAACTGTTTTTT
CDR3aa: CSVGRQGPPEKLFF

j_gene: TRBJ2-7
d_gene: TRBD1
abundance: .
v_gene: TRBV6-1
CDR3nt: TGTGCCAGCAGTGAAGCAGGGCAGGGGGCGAGTCGGTCCTACGAGCAGTACTTC
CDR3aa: CASSEAGQGASRSYEQYF

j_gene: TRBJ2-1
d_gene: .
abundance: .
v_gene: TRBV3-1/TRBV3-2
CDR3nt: TGTGCCAGCAGGTCAGATCGAGGTCGGAATGAGCAGTTCTTC
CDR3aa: CASRSDRGRNEQFF

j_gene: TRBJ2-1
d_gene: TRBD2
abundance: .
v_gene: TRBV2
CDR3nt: TGTGCCAGCAGTGAGGTAGCGGGGGACTACAATGAGCAGTTCTTC
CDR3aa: CASSEVAGDYNEQFF